This TCR beta chain appears in the sequencing data of a study of blood T cell repertoires in COVID-19. Looking at the study overall: The samples span acute and convalescent COVID-19 from the United States, Italy and Spain.

CDR1 is SGHTA and CDR2 is FQGNSA in the germline V gene. V lost 6 bases to trimming and J lost 0 bases, with 12 bases between them. This CDR3 spans 14 amino acids. Produced via immunoSEQ multiplex PCR; TCRdb's table is partial and in-frame only. This table holds about 100,000 clones, approximately 92% found once. The chain is built from TRBV7-2 and TRBJ2-7, with D perhaps matching TRBD1 (6 bases). The receptor was derived from a man aged 18 to 29 with acute or convalescent COVID-19. The material sequenced was peripheral blood. The CDR3 region is CASSYTGLSYEQYF. For the CDR3, the DNA is TGTGCCAGCAGTTATACAGGGCTCTCCTACGAGCAGTACTTC.